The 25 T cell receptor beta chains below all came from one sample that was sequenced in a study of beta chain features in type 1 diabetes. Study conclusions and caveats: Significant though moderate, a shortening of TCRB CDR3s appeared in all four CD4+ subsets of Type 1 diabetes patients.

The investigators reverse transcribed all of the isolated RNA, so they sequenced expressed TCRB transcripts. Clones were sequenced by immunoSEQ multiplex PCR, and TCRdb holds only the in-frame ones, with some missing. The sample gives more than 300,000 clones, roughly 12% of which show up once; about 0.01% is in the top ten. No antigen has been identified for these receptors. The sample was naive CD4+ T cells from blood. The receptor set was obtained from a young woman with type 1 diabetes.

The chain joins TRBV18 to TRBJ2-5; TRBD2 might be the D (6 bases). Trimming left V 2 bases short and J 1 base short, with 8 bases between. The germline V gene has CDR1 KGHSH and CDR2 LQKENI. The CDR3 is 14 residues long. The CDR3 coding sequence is TGTGCCAGCTCACCAGGGGGAGGCCAAGAGACCCAGTACTTC. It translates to CASSPGGGQETQYF.

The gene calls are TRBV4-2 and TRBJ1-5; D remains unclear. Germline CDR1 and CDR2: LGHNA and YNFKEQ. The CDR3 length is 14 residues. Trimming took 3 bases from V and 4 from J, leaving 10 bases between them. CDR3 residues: CASSQATSNQPQHF. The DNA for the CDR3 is TGTGCCAGCAGCCAGGCGACATCTAATCAGCCCCAGCATTTT.

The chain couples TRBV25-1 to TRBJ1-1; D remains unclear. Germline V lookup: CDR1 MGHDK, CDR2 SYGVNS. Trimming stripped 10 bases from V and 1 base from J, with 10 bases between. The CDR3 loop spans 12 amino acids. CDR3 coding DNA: TGTGCCACCCCGGTTGAGAACACTGAAGCTTTCTTT. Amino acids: CATPVENTEAFF.

CDR3 sequence (DNA): TGTGCCAGCAGCTCCGGGACAGGGTTGGATGAGCAGTTCTTC. Translation: CASSSGTGLDEQFF. The V gene is TRBV11-3, the J gene TRBJ2-1; TRBD1 aligns across 9 bases. V shed 4 bases and J 8 bases; nucleotides not matched to a gene: 6. This CDR3 spans 14 amino acids. CDR1 SGHNT and CDR2 YENEEA come from the germline V gene.

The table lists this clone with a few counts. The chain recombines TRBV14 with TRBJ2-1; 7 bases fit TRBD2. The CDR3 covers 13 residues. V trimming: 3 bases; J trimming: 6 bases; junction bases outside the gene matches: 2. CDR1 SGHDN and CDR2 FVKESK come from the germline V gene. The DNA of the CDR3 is TGTGCCAGCAGCCACAGGGAGGGCAATGAGCAGTTCTTC. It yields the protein CASSHREGNEQFF.

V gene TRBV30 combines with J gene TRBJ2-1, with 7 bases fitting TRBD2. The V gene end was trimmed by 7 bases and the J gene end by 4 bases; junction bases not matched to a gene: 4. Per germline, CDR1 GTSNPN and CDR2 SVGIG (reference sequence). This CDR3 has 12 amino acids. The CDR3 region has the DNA TGTGCCTCTTCTAGCGGATACAATGAGCAGTTCTTC. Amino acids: CASSSGYNEQFF.

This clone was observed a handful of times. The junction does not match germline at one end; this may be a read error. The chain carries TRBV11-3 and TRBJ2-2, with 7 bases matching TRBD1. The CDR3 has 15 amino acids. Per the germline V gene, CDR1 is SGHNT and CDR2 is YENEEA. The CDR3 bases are TGTGCCAGCAGCCTAGACAGGGCGAACACCGGGGAGCTGTTTTTT. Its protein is CASSLDRANTGELFF.

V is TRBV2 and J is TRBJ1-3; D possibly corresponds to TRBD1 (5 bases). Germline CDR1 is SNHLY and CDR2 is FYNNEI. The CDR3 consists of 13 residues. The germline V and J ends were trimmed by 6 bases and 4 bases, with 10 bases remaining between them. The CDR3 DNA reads TGTGCCAGCAGGGACGACAGCGGAAACACCATATATTTT. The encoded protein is CASRDDSGNTIYF.

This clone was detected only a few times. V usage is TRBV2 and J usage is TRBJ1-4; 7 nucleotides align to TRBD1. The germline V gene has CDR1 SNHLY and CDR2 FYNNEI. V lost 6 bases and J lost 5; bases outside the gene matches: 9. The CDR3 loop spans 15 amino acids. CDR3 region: CASSYDRAVNEKLFF. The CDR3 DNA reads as TGTGCCAGCAGCTACGACAGGGCAGTGAATGAAAAACTGTTTTTT.

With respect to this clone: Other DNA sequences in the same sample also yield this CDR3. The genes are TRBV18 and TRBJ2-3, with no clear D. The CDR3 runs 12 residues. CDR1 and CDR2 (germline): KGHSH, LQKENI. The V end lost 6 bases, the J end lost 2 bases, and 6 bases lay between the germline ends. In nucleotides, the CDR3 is TGTGCCAGCTCCCCATACACAGATACGCAGTATTTT. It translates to CASSPYTDTQYF.

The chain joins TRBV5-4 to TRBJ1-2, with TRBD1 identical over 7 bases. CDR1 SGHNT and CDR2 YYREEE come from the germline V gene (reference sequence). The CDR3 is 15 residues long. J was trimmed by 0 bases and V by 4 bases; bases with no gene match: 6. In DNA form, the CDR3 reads TGTGCCAGCAGCCTCGGGACAGACTCTAACTATGGCTACACCTTC. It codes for CASSLGTDSNYGYTF.

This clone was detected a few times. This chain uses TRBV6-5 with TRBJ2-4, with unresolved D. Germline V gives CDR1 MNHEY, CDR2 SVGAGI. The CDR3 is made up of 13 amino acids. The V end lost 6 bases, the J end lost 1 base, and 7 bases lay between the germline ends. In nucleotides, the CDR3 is TGTGCCAGCAGCCCCACTGCCAAAAACATTCAGTACTTC. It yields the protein CASSPTAKNIQYF.

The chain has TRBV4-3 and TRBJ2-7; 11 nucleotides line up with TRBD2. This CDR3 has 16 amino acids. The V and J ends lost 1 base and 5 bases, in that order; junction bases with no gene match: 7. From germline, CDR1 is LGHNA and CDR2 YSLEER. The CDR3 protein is CASSQVLAGDKNEQYF. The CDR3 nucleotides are TGCGCCAGCAGCCAAGTACTAGCGGGAGATAAGAACGAGCAGTACTTC.

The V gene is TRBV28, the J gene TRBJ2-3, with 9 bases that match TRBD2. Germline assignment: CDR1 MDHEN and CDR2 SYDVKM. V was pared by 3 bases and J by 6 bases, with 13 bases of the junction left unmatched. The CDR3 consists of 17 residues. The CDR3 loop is CASSFPGLARNFDTQYF. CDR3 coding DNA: TGTGCCAGCAGTTTTCCGGGACTAGCCCGTAACTTCGATACGCAGTATTTT.

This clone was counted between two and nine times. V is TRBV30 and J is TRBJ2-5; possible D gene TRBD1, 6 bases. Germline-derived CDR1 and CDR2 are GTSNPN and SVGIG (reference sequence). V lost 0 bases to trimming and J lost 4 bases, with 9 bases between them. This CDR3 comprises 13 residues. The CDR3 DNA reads TGTGCCTGGAGTGTACGGGACACAGAGACCCAGTACTTC. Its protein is CAWSVRDTETQYF.

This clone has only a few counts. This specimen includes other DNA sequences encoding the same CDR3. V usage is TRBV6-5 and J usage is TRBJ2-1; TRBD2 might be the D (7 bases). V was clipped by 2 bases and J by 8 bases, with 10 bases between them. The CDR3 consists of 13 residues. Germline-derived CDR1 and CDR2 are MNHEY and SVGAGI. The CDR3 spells CASSYRGGYEQFF. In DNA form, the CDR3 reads TGTGCCAGCAGTTACAGGGGGGGCTATGAGCAGTTCTTC.

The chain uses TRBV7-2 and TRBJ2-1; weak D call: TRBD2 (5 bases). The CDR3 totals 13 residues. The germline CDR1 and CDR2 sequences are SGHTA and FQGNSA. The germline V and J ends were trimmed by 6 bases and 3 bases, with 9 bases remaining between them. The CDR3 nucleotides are TGTGCCAGCAGGAGCGGTTACTACAATGAGCAGTTCTTC. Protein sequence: CASRSGYYNEQFF. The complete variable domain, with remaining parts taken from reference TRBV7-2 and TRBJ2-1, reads GAGVSQSPSNKVTEKGKDVELRCDPISGHTALYWYRQSLGQGLEFLIYFQGNSAPDKSGLPSDRFSAERTGGSVSTLTIQRTQQEDSAVYLCASRSGYYNEQFFGPGTRLTVL.

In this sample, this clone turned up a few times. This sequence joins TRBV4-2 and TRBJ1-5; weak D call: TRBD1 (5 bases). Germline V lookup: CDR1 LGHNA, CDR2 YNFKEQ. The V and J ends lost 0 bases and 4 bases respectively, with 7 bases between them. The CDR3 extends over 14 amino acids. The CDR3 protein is CASSQDRANQPQHF. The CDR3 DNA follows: TGTGCCAGCAGCCAAGACAGGGCGAATCAGCCCCAGCATTTT.

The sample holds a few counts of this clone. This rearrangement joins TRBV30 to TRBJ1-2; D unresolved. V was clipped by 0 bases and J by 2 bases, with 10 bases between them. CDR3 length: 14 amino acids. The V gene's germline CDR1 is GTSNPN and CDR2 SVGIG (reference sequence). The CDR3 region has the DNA TGTGCCTGGAGTGTAGTTACAGCCAACTATGGCTACACCTTC. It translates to CAWSVVTANYGYTF.

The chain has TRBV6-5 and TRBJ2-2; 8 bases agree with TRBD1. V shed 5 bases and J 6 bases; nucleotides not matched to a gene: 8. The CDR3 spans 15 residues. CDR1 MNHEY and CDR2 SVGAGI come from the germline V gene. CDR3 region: CASSPRTGPAGELFF. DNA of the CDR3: TGTGCCAGCAGTCCCCGGACAGGGCCCGCCGGGGAGCTGTTTTTT.

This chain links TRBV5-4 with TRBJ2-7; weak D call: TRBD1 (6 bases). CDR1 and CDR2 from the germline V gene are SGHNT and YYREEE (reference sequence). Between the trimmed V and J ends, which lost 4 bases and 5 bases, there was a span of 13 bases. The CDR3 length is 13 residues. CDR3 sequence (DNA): TGTGCCAGCAGCCGAGCAGGGGTACACGAGCAGTACTTC. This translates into CASSRAGVHEQYF. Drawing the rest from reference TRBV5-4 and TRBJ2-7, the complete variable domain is ETGVTQSPTHLIKTRGQQVTLRCSSQSGHNTVSWYQQALGQGPQFIFQYYREEENGRGNFPPRFSGLQFPNYSSELNVNALELDDSALYLCASSRAGVHEQYFGPGTRLTVT.

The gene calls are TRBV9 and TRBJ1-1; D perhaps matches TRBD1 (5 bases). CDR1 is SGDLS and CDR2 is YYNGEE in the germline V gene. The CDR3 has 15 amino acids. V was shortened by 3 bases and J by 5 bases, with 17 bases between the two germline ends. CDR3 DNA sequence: TGTGCCAGCAGCGCTGAAAGGGGCGGTGGGACTGAAGCTTTCTTT. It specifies CASSAERGGGTEAFF. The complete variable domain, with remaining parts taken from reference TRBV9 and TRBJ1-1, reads DSGVTQTPKHLITATGQRVTLRCSPRSGDLSVYWYQQSLDQGLQFLIQYYNGEERAKGNILERFSAQQFPDLHSELNLSSLELGDSALYFCASSAERGGGTEAFFGQGTRLTVV.

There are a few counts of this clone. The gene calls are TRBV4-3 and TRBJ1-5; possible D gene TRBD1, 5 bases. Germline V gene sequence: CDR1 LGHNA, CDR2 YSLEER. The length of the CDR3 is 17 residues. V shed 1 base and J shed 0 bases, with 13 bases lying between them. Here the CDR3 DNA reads TGCGCCAGCAGCCAAGTTTGGACACAAAATAGCAATCAGCCCCAGCATTTT. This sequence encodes CASSQVWTQNSNQPQHF.

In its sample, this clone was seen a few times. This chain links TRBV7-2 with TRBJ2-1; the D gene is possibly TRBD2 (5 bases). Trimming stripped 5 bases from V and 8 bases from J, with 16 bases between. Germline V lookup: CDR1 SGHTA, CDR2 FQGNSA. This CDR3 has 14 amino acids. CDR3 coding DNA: TGTGCCAGCAGCGCATTCCTCCCCGGGGATGAGCAGTTCTTC. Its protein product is CASSAFLPGDEQFF.

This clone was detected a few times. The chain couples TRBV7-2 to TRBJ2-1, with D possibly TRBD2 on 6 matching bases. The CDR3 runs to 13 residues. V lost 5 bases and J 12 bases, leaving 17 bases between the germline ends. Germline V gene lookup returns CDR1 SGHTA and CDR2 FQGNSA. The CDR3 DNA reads TGTGCCAGCAGCCCTGGGGGACTTTTGGTGCAGTTCTTC. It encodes CASSPGGLLVQFF. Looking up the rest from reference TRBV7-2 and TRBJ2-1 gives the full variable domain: GAGVSQSPSNKVTEKGKDVELRCDPISGHTALYWYRQSLGQGLEFLIYFQGNSAPDKSGLPSDRFSAERTGGSVSTLTIQRTQQEDSAVYLCASSPGGLLVQFFGPGTRLTVL.